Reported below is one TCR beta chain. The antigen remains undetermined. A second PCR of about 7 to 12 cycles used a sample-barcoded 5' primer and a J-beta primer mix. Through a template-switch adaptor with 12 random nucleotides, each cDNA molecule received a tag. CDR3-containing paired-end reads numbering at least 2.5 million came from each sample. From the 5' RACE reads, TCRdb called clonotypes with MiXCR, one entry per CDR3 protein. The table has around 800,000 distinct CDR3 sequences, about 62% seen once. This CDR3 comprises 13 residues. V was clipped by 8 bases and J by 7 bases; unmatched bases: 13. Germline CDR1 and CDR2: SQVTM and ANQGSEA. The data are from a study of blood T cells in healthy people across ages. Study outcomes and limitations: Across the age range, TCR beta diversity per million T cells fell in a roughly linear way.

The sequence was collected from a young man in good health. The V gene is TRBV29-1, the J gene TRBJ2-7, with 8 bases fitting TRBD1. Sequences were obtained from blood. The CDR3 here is CSTRTGIGNEQYF. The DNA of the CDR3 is TGCAGCACCCGGACAGGGATAGGCAATGAGCAGTACTTC.